The source of this T cell receptor beta chain is a study of blood T cell repertoires in COVID-19. The data were produced by immunoSEQ multiplex PCR, yet TCRdb's version contains in-frame clones alone and is incomplete. The sample shows 93,000 or so clones, roughly 90% of them seen only once. This TCR came from a human donor in a cohort sampled during active COVID-19. The specimen was peripheral blood.

CDR3 DNA: TGTGCCAGCAGCTCGGGAGGGTTTGAGCAGTTCTTC. This encodes CASSSGGFEQFF. V is TRBV5-6 and J is TRBJ2-1; 8 nucleotides agree with TRBD2. Germline-derived CDR1 and CDR2 are SGHDT and YYEEEE. CDR3 length equals 12 residues. With V trimmed by 3 bases and J by 9 bases, 2 bases remained unmatched.